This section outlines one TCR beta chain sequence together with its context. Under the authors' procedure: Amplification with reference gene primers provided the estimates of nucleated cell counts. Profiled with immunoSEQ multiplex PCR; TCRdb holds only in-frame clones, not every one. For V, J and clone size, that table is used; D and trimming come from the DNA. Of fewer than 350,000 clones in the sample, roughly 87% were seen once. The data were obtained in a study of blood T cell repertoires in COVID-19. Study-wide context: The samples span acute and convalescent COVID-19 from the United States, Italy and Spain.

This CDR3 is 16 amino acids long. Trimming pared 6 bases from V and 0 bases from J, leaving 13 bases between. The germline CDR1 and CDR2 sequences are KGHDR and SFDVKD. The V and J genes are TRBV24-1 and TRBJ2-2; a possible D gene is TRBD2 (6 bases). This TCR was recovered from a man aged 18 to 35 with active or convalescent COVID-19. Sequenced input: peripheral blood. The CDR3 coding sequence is TGTGCCACCAGTAGTAGCGGCGGGGCGAACACCGGGGAGCTGTTTTTT. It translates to CATSSSGGANTGELFF.